The clone carrying this T cell receptor (beta chain) was recorded a few times. TCRdb reprocessed the 5' RACE reads via MiXCR and lists one record per CDR3 protein. The sample contains about 85,000 distinct CDR3 sequences, roughly 13% of which appear only once. These data belong to a study of T cells after yellow fever vaccination. Overall study findings and caveats: Most primary-vaccination clones recurred post-booster (around 95% CD4, about 87% CD8).

From germline, CDR1 is LGHNA and CDR2 YSLEER. The CDR3 contains 18 residues. Deletions cut 0 bases from V and 7 bases from J, with 21 bases between. The sequencing here drew on CD8+ T cells not binding an NS4B(214-222) dextramer, sorted from PBMCs, taken about 20 days after the first yellow fever vaccination. V is TRBV4-3 and J is TRBJ2-2; possible D gene TRBD2, 6 bases. This sequence originates from a man aged 18 to 30 who received the YFV17D yellow fever vaccine. The CDR3 nucleotides read TGCGCCAGCAGCCAAGAACTGACAGTTGGGAGGCGGGTCGGGGAGCTGTTTTTT. Residues: CASSQELTVGRRVGELFF.